The rows below give T cell receptor beta chains drawn from one sample of a study of blood T cell repertoires in COVID-19. The method was immunoSEQ multiplex PCR; TCRdb's version includes in-frame clones alone and lacks a portion of them. Of 110,000 to 150,000 clones in the sample, over 70% are singletons; the top ten hold 1.9%. The sample taken for sequencing was peripheral blood. These receptors all come from a woman aged 55-70 years with acute or convalescent COVID-19. Both conserved end residues are part of each CDR3. Each record gives: J gene, V gene, D gene, clone size, CDR3 protein. D genes are given only for firm matches. The size of a clone is reported for some rows only, either as once, few or many, or as a class for expanded clones.

TRBJ1-6	TRBV5-1	TRBD1	.	CASSLHDRGESPLHF
TRBJ2-5	TRBV5-6	.	.	CASSLAGKHETQYF
TRBJ1-6	TRBV5-1	TRBD1	.	CASSPRDRENSPLHF
TRBJ2-5	TRBV12-3/TRBV12-4	.	few	CASSFAGNTQYF
TRBJ2-1	TRBV5-1	TRBD2	once	CASSLLAGEYNEQFF
TRBJ2-2	TRBV19	TRBD2	.	CASSERLALFTGELFF
TRBJ1-5	TRBV27	.	.	CASSSPGTRQPQHF
TRBJ2-3	TRBV14	.	once	CASSPLRGTSRRTDTQYF
TRBJ2-1	TRBV14	TRBD2	.	CASSATLAGVRATTYNEQFF
TRBJ2-4	TRBV5-1	.	.	CASSLLKGDIQYF
TRBJ2-2	TRBV5-8	TRBD2	few	CASSLALNGVAGVNTGELFF
TRBJ1-5	TRBV7-3	.	.	CASSPPGHSNQPQHF
TRBJ1-1	TRBV28	.	.	CASSLVGAVTEAFF
TRBJ2-3	TRBV10-3	.	.	CAISESRVARTDTQYF
TRBJ2-3	TRBV7-3	.	.	CASSLGSASGTDTQYF
TRBJ1-5	TRBV6-5	TRBD1	.	CASSPDRGSNQPQHF
TRBJ2-1	TRBV10-1	.	few	CASREDLGGNEQFF
TRBJ2-1	TRBV28	.	.	CASSPGGLRYRQFF
TRBJ2-1	TRBV5-5	TRBD2	.	CASSLGTSGSHEQFF
TRBJ2-1	TRBV6-5	.	.	CASRRTAYNEQFF
TRBJ2-1	TRBV24-1	.	once	CATSDPSGREQFF
TRBJ1-1	TRBV6-5	TRBD1	once	CASSYRGQGLAFF
TRBJ2-7	TRBV12-3/TRBV12-4	.	.	CASSSYLYEQYF
TRBJ1-1	TRBV12-3/TRBV12-4	.	.	CASSLGGNTEAFF
TRBJ2-1	TRBV12-3/TRBV12-4	.	.	CASRWGVGNEQFF
TRBJ2-1	TRBV29-1	.	.	CSVAGNEQFF